This TCR beta chain was captured by sequencing in a study of cytomegalovirus exposure and HLA in healthy donors. Produced via immunoSEQ multiplex PCR; TCRdb's table is partial and in-frame only. The sample gives 120,000 or so clones, about nine tenths of which show up once; 1.5% to 2.5% is in the top ten. Trimming took 5 bases from V and 12 from J; bases not matched to a gene: 10. This CDR3 has 12 residues. The germline gives CDR1 SGHVS, CDR2 FQNEAQ. To note about this clone: Its antigen is currently unknown.

General observations from the study: Cytomegalovirus-associated TCR beta chains were listed, numbering some 150.

The sample taken for sequencing was PBMCs. The genes are TRBV7-8 and TRBJ2-7; 7 nucleotides agree with TRBD1. The source is a woman between 18 and 29 years old in good health and CMV-seronegative. CDR3: CASSPRTGAGYF. CDR3 DNA: TGTGCCAGCAGCCCACGAACAGGGGCGGGGTACTTC.